The subject of this entry is one TCR beta chain. V lost 4 bases, J lost 5 bases, and 21 bases lay in between. The CDR3 loop spans 16 amino acids. Germline V gene lookup returns CDR1 SGDLS and CDR2 YYNGEE. A sample-barcoded 5' primer and a J-beta primer mix were used in a second PCR of roughly 7 to 11 cycles. TCRdb re-called the 5' RACE reads with MiXCR, one entry per CDR3 protein. The sample shows around 780,000 distinct CDR3 sequences, more than 55% of them seen only once. The sample originates from a study of blood T cells in healthy people across ages. The chain recombines TRBV9 with TRBJ2-5; weak D call: TRBD2 (6 bases). Sequenced material: blood. The clonotype originates from a man between 35 and 55 years old in good health. This CDR3 reads CASSNTRRGLGETQYF. In DNA, the CDR3 is TGTGCCAGCAGCAACACACGGCGGGGACTCGGGGAGACCCAGTACTTC. Variable domain in full (rest from reference TRBV9 and TRBJ2-5): DSGVTQTPKHLITATGQRVTLRCSPRSGDLSVYWYQQSLDQGLQFLIQYYNGEERAKGNILERFSAQQFPDLHSELNLSSLELGDSALYFCASSNTRRGLGETQYFGPGTRLLVL.